This T cell receptor beta chain was captured by sequencing in a study of cytomegalovirus exposure and HLA in healthy donors. The study's findings and limits: It was confirmed in vitro that a few of the CMV-associated chains were specific for CMV antigens. Despite most TCR sequences being rare, some public TCRs occurred in many donors. Diagnosis of cytomegalovirus status made by the classifier reportedly showed high specificity and sensitivity.

Here immunoSEQ multiplex PCR was the method, and the copy in TCRdb shows in-frame clones only, minus some. The repertoire holds 100,000 to 150,000 clones, with 90% to 96% as singletons. This CDR3 region has 19 residues. Points on this clone: The antigen remains unidentified.

The receptor comes from a man aged 18 to 30 in good health and CMV-seronegative. Material: PBMCs. The V call is TRBV21-1, the J call TRBJ2-1; TRBD2 reflects the table's D call only, with no check against the DNA. TRBV21-1 constitutes a pseudogene. CDR3 nucleotides: TGTGCCAGCAGCAAGTCGTCTAGCGGGCCATTAAATTGGCGGAACGAGCAGTTCTTC. It is translated as CASSKSSSGPLNWRNEQFF.